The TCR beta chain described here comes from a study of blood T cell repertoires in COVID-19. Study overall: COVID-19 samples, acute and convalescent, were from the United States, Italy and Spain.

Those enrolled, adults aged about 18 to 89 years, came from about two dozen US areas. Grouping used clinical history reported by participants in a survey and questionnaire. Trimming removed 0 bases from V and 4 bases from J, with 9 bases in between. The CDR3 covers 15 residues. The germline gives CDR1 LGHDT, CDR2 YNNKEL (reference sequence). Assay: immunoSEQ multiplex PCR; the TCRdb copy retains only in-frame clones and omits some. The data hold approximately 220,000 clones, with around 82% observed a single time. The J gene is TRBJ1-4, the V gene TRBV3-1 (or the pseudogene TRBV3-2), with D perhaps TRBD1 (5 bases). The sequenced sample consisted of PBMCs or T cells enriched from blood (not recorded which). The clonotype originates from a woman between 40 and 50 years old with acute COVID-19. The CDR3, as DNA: TGTGCCAGCAGCCAAGAATCAGGGTATAATGAAAAACTGTTTTTT. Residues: CASSQESGYNEKLFF.